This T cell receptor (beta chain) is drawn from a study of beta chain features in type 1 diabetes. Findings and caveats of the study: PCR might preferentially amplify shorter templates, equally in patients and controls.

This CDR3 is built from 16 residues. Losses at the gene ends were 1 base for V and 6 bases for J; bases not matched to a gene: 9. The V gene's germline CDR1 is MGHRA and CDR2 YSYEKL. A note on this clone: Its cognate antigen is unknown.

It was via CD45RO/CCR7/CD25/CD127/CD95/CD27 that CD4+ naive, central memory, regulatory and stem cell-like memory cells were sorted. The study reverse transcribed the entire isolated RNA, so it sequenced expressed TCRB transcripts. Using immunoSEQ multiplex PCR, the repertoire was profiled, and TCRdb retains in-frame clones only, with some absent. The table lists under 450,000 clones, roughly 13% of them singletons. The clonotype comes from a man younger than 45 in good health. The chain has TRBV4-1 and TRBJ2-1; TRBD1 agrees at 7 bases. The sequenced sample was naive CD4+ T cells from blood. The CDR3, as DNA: TGCGCCAGCAGCCAAGCGACAGGGTGGCGATCCAATGAGCAGTTCTTC. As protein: CASSQATGWRSNEQFF.